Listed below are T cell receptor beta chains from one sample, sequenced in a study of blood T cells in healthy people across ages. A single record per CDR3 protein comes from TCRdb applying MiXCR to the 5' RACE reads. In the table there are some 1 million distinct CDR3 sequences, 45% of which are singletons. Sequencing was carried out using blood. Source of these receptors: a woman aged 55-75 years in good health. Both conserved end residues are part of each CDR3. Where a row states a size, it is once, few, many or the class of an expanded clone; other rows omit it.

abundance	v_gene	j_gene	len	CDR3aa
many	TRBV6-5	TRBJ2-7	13	CASSLGQHYEQYF
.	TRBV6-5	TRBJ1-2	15	CASSPLSRQSYGYTF
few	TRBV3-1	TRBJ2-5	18	CASSQELGGARRQETQYF
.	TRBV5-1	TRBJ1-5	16	CASSLGVAGSNQPQHF
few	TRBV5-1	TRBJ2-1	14	CASTLPGGQDEQFF
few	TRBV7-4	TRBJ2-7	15	CASSLESPSSYEQYF
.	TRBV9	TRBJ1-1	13	CASNQGPNTEAFF
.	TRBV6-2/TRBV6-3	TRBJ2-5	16	CASSYVIRGGMETQYF
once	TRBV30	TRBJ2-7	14	CAWGQGYGLNEQYF
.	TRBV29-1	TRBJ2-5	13	CSVEGGGQGTQYF
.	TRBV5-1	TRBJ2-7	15	CASTLGLAGGNKQYF